The source of this T cell receptor (beta chain) is a study of T cell changes during pregnancy in multiple sclerosis. The CDR3 runs to 15 residues. V lost 3 bases and J 4 bases, leaving 13 bases between the germline ends. The V gene's germline CDR1 is KGHSH and CDR2 LQKENI. Assay used: immunoSEQ multiplex PCR; TCRdb lists only in-frame clones, some missing. The table records about 11,000 clones, about 95% of them present only once. The TCR sequence derives from a female donor with multiple sclerosis, enrolled in a pregnancy study. The V and J genes are TRBV18 and TRBJ1-3, with D hard to call. Here the sequenced sample was CD4+ T cells from peripheral blood mononuclear cells, taken before pregnancy. The CDR3 DNA reads TGTGCCAGCTCACCTCAATCGAGTTCGGGAAACACCATATATTTT. Encoded protein: CASSPQSSSGNTIYF.